These T cell receptor beta chains were read from a single sample in a study of T cells expressing NK-cell markers. Reprocessing the 5' RACE reads, TCRdb reports a single entry for every CDR3 protein and omits DNA. This table lists about 260,000 distinct CDR3 sequences. The sequencing input was blood T cells: a sorted CD56 or NKG2C T cell subset, CD4+ or CD8+ T cells, or bulk PBMC T cells (not recorded which). The receptors shown here come from a woman aged 18 to 75 in good health. CDR3s include the opening cysteine and the closing phenylalanine or tryptophan.

j_call cdr3_length v_call cdr3_aa
TRBJ1-2 15 TRBV4-3 CASSQDLSRANPYTF
TRBJ1-6 15 TRBV12-3/TRBV12-4 CASSVQGVGNSPLHF
TRBJ2-5 16 TRBV18 CASSLRQGTVGETQYF
TRBJ1-1 12 TRBV20-1 CSASPTGTEAFF
TRBJ1-1 15 TRBV6-2/TRBV6-3 CASSSGTVLGTEAFF
TRBJ2-3 17 TRBV6-1 CASSERGGRLVTDTQYF
TRBJ1-2 12 TRBV2 CASSVRSYGYTF
TRBJ1-1 15 TRBV5-6 CASSSFDRLNTEAFF
TRBJ2-1 13 TRBV15 CATSRAPREEQFF
TRBJ1-1 11 TRBV20-1 CSARGESEAFF
TRBJ2-2 16 TRBV5-4 CASSPQLAANTGELFF
TRBJ1-5 18 TRBV12-3/TRBV12-4 CASSAGTGGSYSNQPQHF
TRBJ1-5 15 TRBV19 CASSAGQGYNQPQHF
TRBJ2-5 17 TRBV3-1 CASSPLGSGVRVETQYF
TRBJ1-1 13 TRBV20-1 CSANRGGLEEAFF
TRBJ2-2 14 TRBV19 CATGVLAEAGELFF
TRBJ2-1 15 TRBV4-3 CASSQGLAVFNEQFF
TRBJ1-2 13 TRBV12-3/TRBV12-4 CASSLWQNYGYTF
TRBJ2-7 14 TRBV7-6 CASSPQPTGDEQYF
TRBJ2-1 15 TRBV6-5 CASSYSTSDYNEQFF
TRBJ1-5 15 TRBV27 CASSRQGASNQPQHF
TRBJ2-2 16 TRBV5-1 CASSLVSGANTGELFF
TRBJ2-3 16 TRBV24-1 CATSDWTGKGTDTQYF
TRBJ2-5 20 TRBV10-3 CAIRATGRTSGTNPQETQYF
TRBJ2-7 15 TRBV6-1 CASSTASVSSYEQYF
TRBJ2-5 15 TRBV5-6 CASSLGTLRAETQYF
TRBJ2-1 15 TRBV20-1 CSANLSPGGQDEQFF
TRBJ1-1 15 TRBV12-3/TRBV12-4 CASSLEGAMNTEAFF